A selection of T cell receptor beta chains follows, all from one sample in a study of response to subunit inactivated influenza vaccine. TCRdb redid the calling of the RT-PCR reads with MiXCR, one entry per CDR3 protein. Of 150,000 or so distinct CDR3 sequences in the sample, over 8.5% were seen once. Sequencing used CD8+ T cells sorted from PBMCs, obtained about 24 months after vaccination. Receptors were obtained from a man between 50 and 69 years old who received an inactivated influenza vaccine. CDR3s include the opening cysteine and the closing phenylalanine or tryptophan. A D gene is named only where the DNA matches it firmly. Where a row states a size, it is once, few, many or the class of an expanded clone; other rows omit it.

TRBJ1-2	TRBV4-2	TRBD1	few	CASSESGTGFGYTF	TGTGCCAGCAGCGAATCCGGGACAGGTTTTGGCTACACCTTC
TRBJ2-3	TRBV20-1	TRBD1	.	CSAAPGDSSTDTQYF	TGCAGTGCTGCCCCCGGGGACAGTAGCACAGATACGCAGTATTTT
TRBJ2-3	TRBV9	.	few	CASSVYGQLRTDTQYF	TGTGCCAGCAGCGTATATGGTCAACTACGCACAGATACGCAGTATTTT
TRBJ2-1	TRBV24-1	.	.	CATSDLAGTNEQFF	TGTGCCACCAGTGATCTCGCGGGAACCAATGAGCAGTTCTTC
TRBJ2-5	TRBV5-6	TRBD2	many	CASSLALSGREGETQYF	TGTGCCAGCAGCTTGGCCCTTTCCGGGAGGGAGGGAGAGACCCAGTACTTC
TRBJ2-2	TRBV6-2/TRBV6-3	TRBD2	few	CASSYSIGTSGTGELFF	TGTGCCAGCAGTTACTCGATTGGGACTAGCGGGACCGGGGAGCTGTTTTTT
TRBJ2-7	TRBV10-3	.	many	CAISDQDASYEQYF	TGTGCCATCAGTGATCAGGACGCCTCCTACGAGCAGTACTTC
TRBJ2-5	TRBV7-9	.	few	CASSFAGAETQYF	TGTGCCAGCAGCTTCGCTGGGGCAGAGACCCAGTACTTC
TRBJ1-1	TRBV13	.	many	CASSFYSKNTEAFF	TGTGCCAGCAGCTTCTATTCTAAGAACACTGAAGCTTTCTTT
TRBJ1-2	TRBV6-6	.	.	CASRYLYGYTF	TGTGCCAGCAGGTACCTCTATGGCTACACCTTC
TRBJ2-1	TRBV6-1	TRBD1	.	CASSSIGGDEQFF	TGTGCCAGCAGCTCAATAGGGGGCGATGAGCAGTTCTTC
TRBJ2-1	TRBV27	TRBD2	.	CASSYSTSGVYNEQFF	TGTGCCAGCAGTTATTCGACTAGCGGAGTCTACAATGAGCAGTTCTTC
TRBJ1-1	TRBV15	.	.	CATSVLNTEAFF	TGTGCCACCAGTGTCCTGAACACTGAAGCTTTCTTT
TRBJ2-3	TRBV11-2	.	.	CASSSGAASTDTQYF	TGTGCCAGCAGCTCCGGGGCGGCTAGCACAGATACGCAGTATTTT
TRBJ1-2	TRBV15	.	.	CATSRDRGSGSGYTF	TGTGCCACCAGCAGAGATCGGGGGTCGGGGAGTGGCTACACCTTC
TRBJ2-1	TRBV15	TRBD2	few	CATSTLGTTDEQFF	TGTGCCACCAGCACTCTAGGGACTACGGATGAGCAGTTCTTC
TRBJ2-7	TRBV2	.	.	CASSVQGRYEQYF	TGTGCCAGCAGCGTACAGGGTCGCTACGAGCAGTACTTC
TRBJ2-1	TRBV9	.	few	CASSVGGQNSYNEQFF	TGTGCCAGCAGCGTCGGAGGGCAGAACTCCTACAATGAGCAGTTCTTC
TRBJ2-3	TRBV13	.	.	CASSKLVRTDTQYF	TGTGCCAGCAGCAAACTAGTAAGAACAGATACGCAGTATTTT
TRBJ1-1	TRBV6-2/TRBV6-3	.	few	CASSYRSGIGLTEAFF	TGTGCCAGCAGTTACAGGTCAGGGATTGGTCTTACTGAAGCTTTCTTT
TRBJ2-3	TRBV11-1	.	.	CASSSGWGTAGDESTDTQYF	TGTGCCAGCAGCTCTGGCTGGGGGACGGCCGGGGACGAAAGCACAGATACGCAGTATTTT
TRBJ2-7	TRBV20-1	TRBD2	few	CSARAGLAGFYEQYF	TGCAGTGCTAGAGCCGGACTAGCGGGATTCTACGAGCAGTACTTC
TRBJ2-7	TRBV29-1	.	few	CSVYEHGPYEQYF	TGCAGCGTTTACGAGCACGGACCCTACGAGCAGTACTTC
TRBJ2-1	TRBV12-3/TRBV12-4	TRBD2	few	CASRPLAGGRHEQFF	TGTGCCAGCAGACCACTAGCGGGGGGGCGACATGAGCAGTTCTTC
TRBJ2-5	TRBV6-2/TRBV6-3	.	many	CASSYPQETQYF	TGTGCCAGCAGTTACCCGCAAGAGACCCAGTACTTC
TRBJ1-6	TRBV11-2	TRBD1	.	CASSLSLTGGSYNSPLHF	TGTGCCAGCAGCTTATCCCTGACAGGGGGGTCGTATAATTCACCCCTCCACTTT
TRBJ1-5	TRBV7-2	TRBD1	.	CASSYGQGQPQHF	TGTGCCAGCAGCTACGGACAGGGCCAGCCCCAGCATTTT
TRBJ2-3	TRBV14	TRBD2	many	CASSLSGGRLDTQYF	TGTGCCAGCAGCCTCTCGGGGGGGAGGCTGGATACGCAGTATTTT
TRBJ2-7	TRBV12-3/TRBV12-4	.	many	CASSLTGSSYEQYF	TGTGCCAGCAGTCTCACAGGGAGCTCCTACGAGCAGTACTTC
TRBJ2-1	TRBV7-2	TRBD2	many	CASSRSVRGGTYNEQFF	TGTGCCAGCAGCAGATCAGTGCGGGGGGGCACCTACAATGAGCAGTTCTTC
TRBJ2-7	TRBV6-5	TRBD1	many	CASRKEAGGFSSYEQYF	TGTGCCAGCCGCAAGGAGGCAGGGGGCTTCTCCTCCTACGAGCAGTACTTC
TRBJ2-7	TRBV18	TRBD2	.	CASSPSREGLYEQYF	TGTGCCAGCTCACCTTCCCGGGAGGGCCTTTACGAGCAGTACTTC
TRBJ2-1	TRBV3-1	.	.	CASSPVAAGNEQFF	TGTGCCAGCAGCCCAGTTGCGGCGGGAAATGAGCAGTTCTTC
TRBJ2-1	TRBV27	TRBD2	.	CASSLWVTSGGPSPSYNEQFF	TGTGCCAGCAGTTTATGGGTCACTAGCGGGGGGCCTAGTCCCTCCTACAATGAGCAGTTCTTC
TRBJ2-1	TRBV5-1	TRBD1	.	CASSPGQGYEQFF	TGCGCCAGCAGCCCGGGACAGGGGTATGAGCAGTTCTTC
TRBJ2-5	TRBV5-1	TRBD1	few	CASSTGTGGQETQYF	TGCGCCAGCAGCACCGGGACAGGGGGCCAAGAGACCCAGTACTTC
TRBJ2-7	TRBV4-3	.	.	CASSQDGDGYEQYF	TGCGCCAGCAGCCAAGATGGGGACGGCTACGAGCAGTACTTC
TRBJ2-1	TRBV6-2/TRBV6-3	.	.	CASSYLRGSSYNEQFF	TGTGCCAGCAGTTACTTGCGGGGAAGCTCCTACAATGAGCAGTTCTTC
TRBJ2-5	TRBV9	.	many	CASSPSSFQETQYF	TGTGCCAGCAGCCCATCTAGCTTCCAAGAGACCCAGTACTTC
TRBJ2-7	TRBV29-1	TRBD1	many	CSVEGGTGAYEQYF	TGCAGCGTTGAAGGCGGGACAGGAGCCTACGAGCAGTACTTC